This T cell receptor beta chain was sequenced in a study of Tregs in tolerant kidney transplant recipients (dated by TCRdb to about 2019). Concerning the study at large: Before combined kidney and bone marrow transplantation, this study identified donor-specific regulatory T cells using TCRbeta sequencing and then followed those same cells after transplant. In a few healthy controls, several methods of expanding Tregs specific for an allogeneic donor were compared by TCRbeta repertoire sequencing.

The CDR3 spans 19 residues, from the cysteine through the phenylalanine. The retained sequence is limited to the CDR3, 57 bases, with the frame set at the first base. Unstimulated Tregs (CD4+CD25+CD127-), CD4+ non-Tregs (CD4+CD25-), CD4 and CD8 cells were FACS-sorted from thawed PBMCs. Healthy control blood came either as purchased buffy coats or from healthy volunteers. Healthy control blood was separated into PBMCs by Ficoll density gradient and cryopreserved, and patient PBMCs were collected both before and after transplant. As regards this clone: Its antigen is unknown. One base away there is no much larger clone; base qualities are not given.

For TCRbeta CDR3 sequencing, genomic DNA from the sorted cells was extracted using the QIAGEN DNeasy Blood and Tissue Kit. High-throughput TCRbeta CDR3 sequencing, which included PCR amplification with bias correction and internal controls, was done commercially through immunoSEQ. Regarding the original processing steps: Unique productive TCRbeta sequences were defined by CDR3 nucleotide sequence when primers matched and otherwise by CDR3 amino acid sequence together with Vbeta and Jbeta genes. To correct for sorting error, sequences found in more than one sorted population at a frequency ratio of 2:1 or less were discarded, and the remaining shared sequences were assigned to the population with the higher frequency. A sequence was defined as donor-reactive if the sequence was expanded at least 5-fold in CFSE-low cells compared with unstimulated cells and had a frequency of at least 0.01% in CFSE-low cells. Repertoire divergence was quantified by Jensen-Shannon divergence calculated from the top 100 TCRbeta sequences ranked by frequency. When a sample had multiple sequencing runs, each run was corrected for sorting error separately and the runs were then pooled. TCRdb obtained this table from immuneACCESS and retained in-frame rearrangements with V and J assigned. These tables miss some clones; where compared with another copy, unresolved V genes account for less than half of the shortfall, and the remainder is unexplained. V and J calls and clone size are as listed in that table; D and trimming were resolved from the DNA. Within this sample are some 68,000 clones, with 84% of them counted one time only. The ten largest clones add up to about 4.5% of the sample.

Results the study describes overall, beyond this receptor: Because only a small number of patients were included, the study had limitations, and the results will need to be validated in larger populations as well as under other immunosuppression protocols. Biological reproducibility was not directly addressed, though technical replication error appeared minimal. The most biologically relevant and donor-specific TCRbeta repertoire appeared to be identified by expanding Tregs with activated donor B cells.

This chain joins TRBV21-1 to TRBJ2-1; no check of the table's D call, TRBD2, against the DNA was made. TRBV21-1 is annotated as a pseudogene. The sequenced sample was CD4+ T cells from blood. The receptor was derived from a human donor in good health. The DNA is TGTGCCAGCAGAGACCCGGGACTAGCGGGCCCTAGCTCCTACAATGAGCAGTTCTTC. The translation is CASRDPGLAGPSSYNEQFF.